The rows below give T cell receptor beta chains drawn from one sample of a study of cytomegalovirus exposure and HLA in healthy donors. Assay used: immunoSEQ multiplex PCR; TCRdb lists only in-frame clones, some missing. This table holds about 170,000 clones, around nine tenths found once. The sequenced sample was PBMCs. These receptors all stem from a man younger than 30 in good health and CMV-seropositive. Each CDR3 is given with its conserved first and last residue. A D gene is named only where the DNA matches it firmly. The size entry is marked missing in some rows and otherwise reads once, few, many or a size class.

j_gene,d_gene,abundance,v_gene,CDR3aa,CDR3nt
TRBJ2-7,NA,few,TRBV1,CAGLADPAEQYF,TGTGCGGGACTAGCGGACCCCGCCGAGCAGTACTTC
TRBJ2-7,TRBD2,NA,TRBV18,CASSPQPSGGYEQYF,TGTGCCAGCTCACCACAGCCTAGCGGGGGCTACGAGCAGTACTTC
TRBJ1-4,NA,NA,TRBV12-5,CASGLDQGEKLFF,TGTGCTAGTGGTTTAGATCAGGGTGAAAAACTGTTTTTT
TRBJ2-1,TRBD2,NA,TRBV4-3,CASSPGLAGDNEQFF,TGCGCCAGCAGCCCTGGACTAGCGGGAGACAATGAGCAGTTCTTC
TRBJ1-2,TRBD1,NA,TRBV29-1,CSVQGPNRGPVLGYTF,TGCAGCGTTCAAGGCCCAAACAGGGGGCCCGTCTTGGGCTACACCTTC
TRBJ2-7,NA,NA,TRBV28,CASSLRFKQYF,TGTGCCAGCAGTCTCCGGTTCAAGCAGTACTTC
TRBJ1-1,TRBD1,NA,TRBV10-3,CAIRQGAGNTEAFF,TGTGCCATCCGACAGGGGGCTGGGAACACTGAAGCTTTCTTT
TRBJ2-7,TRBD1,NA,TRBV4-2,CASSHNQGARGQYEQYF,TGTGCCAGCAGCCATAACCAGGGGGCCAGGGGGCAATACGAGCAGTACTTC
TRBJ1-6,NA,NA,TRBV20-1,CSAGHNSPLHF,TGCAGTGCTGGCCATAATTCACCCCTCCACTTT
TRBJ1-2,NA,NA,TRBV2,CASRGEGYYGYTF,TGTGCCTCAAGGGGGGAGGGGTACTATGGCTACACCTTC
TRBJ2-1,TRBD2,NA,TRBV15,CATYRRETHEQFF,TGTGCCACTTATCGGCGGGAGACCCATGAGCAGTTCTTC
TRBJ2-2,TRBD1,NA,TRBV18,CASSRPTGGTGELFF,TGTGCCAGCTCACGACCGACAGGGGGCACCGGGGAGCTGTTTTTT
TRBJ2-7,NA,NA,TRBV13,CASSFRGANPYEQYF,TGTGCCAGCAGCTTTCGGGGGGCCAACCCCTACGAGCAGTACTTC
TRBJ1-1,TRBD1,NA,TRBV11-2,CASSSDRVRTEAFF,TGTGCCAGCAGCTCGGACAGGGTGAGGACTGAAGCTTTCTTT
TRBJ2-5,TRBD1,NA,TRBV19,CASSIGTALQETQYF,TGTGCCAGTAGTATCGGGACAGCTCTCCAAGAGACCCAGTACTTC
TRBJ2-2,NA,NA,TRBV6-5,CASSSDQVAGLFF,TGTGCCAGCAGTTCCGATCAGGTCGCGGGGCTGTTTTTT
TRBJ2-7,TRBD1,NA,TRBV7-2,CASSLRTGDEQYF,TGTGCCAGCAGCCTAAGGACAGGGGACGAGCAGTACTTC
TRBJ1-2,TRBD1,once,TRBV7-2,CASSLGSTGAEGYTF,TGTGCCAGCAGCTTAGGGAGCACAGGGGCGGAAGGCTACACCTTC
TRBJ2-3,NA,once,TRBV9,CASHAGGGTDTQYF,TGTGCCAGCCACGCGGGCGGCGGCACAGATACGCAGTATTTT
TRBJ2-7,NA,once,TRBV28,CASSHYTYYEQYF,TGTGCCAGCAGCCATTATACTTACTACGAGCAGTACTTC
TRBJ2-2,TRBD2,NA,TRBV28,CASESGRDTGELFF,TGTGCCAGCGAGAGCGGGAGGGACACCGGGGAGCTGTTTTTT
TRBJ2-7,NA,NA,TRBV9,CASSPGTRRHEQYF,TGTGCCAGCAGCCCGGGGACTCGGCGCCACGAGCAGTACTTC
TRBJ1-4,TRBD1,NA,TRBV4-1,CASSQFEPWTGGSGELFF,TGCGCCAGCAGCCAATTCGAACCGTGGACAGGGGGCTCCGGGGAACTGTTTTTT
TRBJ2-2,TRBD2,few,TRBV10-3,CAAREGVTGELFF,TGTGCCGCCCGGGAGGGTGTTACCGGGGAGCTGTTTTTT
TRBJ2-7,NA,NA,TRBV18,CASSQDMSYEQYF,TGTGCCAGCTCACAGGACATGTCGTACGAGCAGTACTTC
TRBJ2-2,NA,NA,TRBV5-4,CASSLGGPRTGELFF,TGTGCCAGCAGCTTGGGGGGCCCCCGGACCGGGGAGCTGTTTTTT
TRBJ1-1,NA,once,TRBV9,CASSVGSGEAFF,TGTGCCAGCAGCGTAGGTAGCGGAGAAGCTTTCTTT
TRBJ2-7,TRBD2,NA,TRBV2,CASSDTSGGDYEQYF,TGTGCCAGCAGTGATACTAGCGGGGGGGACTACGAGCAGTACTTC
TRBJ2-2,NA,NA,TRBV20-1,CSARNSGELFF,TGCAGTGCTAGGAACAGCGGGGAGCTGTTTTTT
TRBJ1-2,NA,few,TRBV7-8,CASSGHPGQARGYTF,TGTGCCAGCAGCGGACACCCAGGGCAAGCAAGGGGCTACACCTTC
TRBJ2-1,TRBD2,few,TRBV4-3,CASSQDGLAGLNEQFF,TGCGCCAGCAGCCAAGATGGCCTAGCGGGACTCAATGAGCAGTTCTTC
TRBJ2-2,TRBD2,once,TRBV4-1,CASSPGTSGSEELFF,TGCGCCAGCAGCCCCGGGACTAGCGGTTCAGAGGAGCTGTTTTTT
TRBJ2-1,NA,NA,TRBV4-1,CASSQLWRGADNNEQFF,TGCGCCAGCAGCCAACTTTGGAGGGGCGCGGATAACAATGAGCAGTTCTTC
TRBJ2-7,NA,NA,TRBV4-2,CASSQGGMYEQYF,TGTGCCAGCAGCCAAGGGGGCATGTACGAGCAGTACTTC
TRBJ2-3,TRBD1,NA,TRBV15,CATSSEPGQNTDTQYF,TGTGCCACCAGCAGTGAACCGGGACAGAACACAGATACGCAGTATTTT
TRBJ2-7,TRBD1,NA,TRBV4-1,CATAKDRDYEQYF,TGCGCCACCGCCAAGGACAGGGATTACGAGCAGTACTTC
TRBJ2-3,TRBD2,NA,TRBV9,CASSISSGLGADTQYF,TGTGCCAGCAGCATTAGTAGCGGGTTGGGGGCAGATACGCAGTATTTT
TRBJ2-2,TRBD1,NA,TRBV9,CASSGSTRGPPLELFF,TGTGCCAGCAGCGGCAGCACCAGGGGGCCGCCCCTGGAGCTGTTTTTT
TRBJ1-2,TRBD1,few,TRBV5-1,CASSPQPGQGARYGYTF,TGCGCCAGCAGCCCCCAACCGGGACAGGGGGCTCGGTATGGCTACACCTTC
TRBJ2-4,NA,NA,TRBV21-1,CASISSGRHSNVAKNIQYF,TGTGCCAGCATCTCTAGCGGGAGGCATTCTAATGTAGCCAAAAACATTCAGTACTTC
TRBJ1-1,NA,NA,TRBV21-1,CASSRQGAEAFF,TGTGCCAGCAGCAGGCAGGGGGCTGAAGCTTTCTTT